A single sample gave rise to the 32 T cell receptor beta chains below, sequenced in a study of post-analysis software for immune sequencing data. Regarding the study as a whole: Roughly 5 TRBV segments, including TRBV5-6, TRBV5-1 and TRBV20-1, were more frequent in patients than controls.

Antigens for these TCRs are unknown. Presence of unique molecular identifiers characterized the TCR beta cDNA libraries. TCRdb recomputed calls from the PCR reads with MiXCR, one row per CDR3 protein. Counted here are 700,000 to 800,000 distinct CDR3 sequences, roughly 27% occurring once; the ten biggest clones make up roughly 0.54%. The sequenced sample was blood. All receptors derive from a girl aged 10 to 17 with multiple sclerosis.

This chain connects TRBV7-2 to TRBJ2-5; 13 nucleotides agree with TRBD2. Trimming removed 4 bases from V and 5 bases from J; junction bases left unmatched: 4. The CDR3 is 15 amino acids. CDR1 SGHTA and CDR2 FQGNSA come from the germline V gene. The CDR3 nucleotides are TGTGCCAGCAGCTCTCAGACTAGCGGGAGGGAGACCCAGTACTTC. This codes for CASSSQTSGRETQYF.

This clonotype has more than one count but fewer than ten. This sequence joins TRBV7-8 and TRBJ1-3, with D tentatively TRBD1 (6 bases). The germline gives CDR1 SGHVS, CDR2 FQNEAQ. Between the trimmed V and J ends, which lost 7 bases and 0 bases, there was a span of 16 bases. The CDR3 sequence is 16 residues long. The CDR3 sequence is CASMVGAANSGNTIYF. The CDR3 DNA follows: TGTGCCAGCATGGTGGGGGCAGCTAACTCTGGAAACACCATATATTTT.

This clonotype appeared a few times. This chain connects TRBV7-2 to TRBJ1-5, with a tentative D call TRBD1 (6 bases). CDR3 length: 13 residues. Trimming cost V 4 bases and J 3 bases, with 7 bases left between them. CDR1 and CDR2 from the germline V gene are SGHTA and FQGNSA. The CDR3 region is CASSYRANQPQHF. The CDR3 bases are TGTGCCAGCAGCTACAGGGCCAATCAGCCCCAGCATTTT. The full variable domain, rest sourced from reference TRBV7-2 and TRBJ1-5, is GAGVSQSPSNKVTEKGKDVELRCDPISGHTALYWYRQSLGQGLEFLIYFQGNSAPDKSGLPSDRFSAERTGGSVSTLTIQRTQQEDSAVYLCASSYRANQPQHFGDGTRLSIL.

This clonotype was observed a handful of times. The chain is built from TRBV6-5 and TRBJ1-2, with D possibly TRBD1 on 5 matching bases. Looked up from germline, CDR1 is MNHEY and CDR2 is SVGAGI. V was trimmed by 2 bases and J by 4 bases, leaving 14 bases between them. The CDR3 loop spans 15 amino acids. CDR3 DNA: TGTGCCAGCAGTTACAGTGGGGGGGACGGCTATGGCTACACCTTC. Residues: CASSYSGGDGYGYTF.

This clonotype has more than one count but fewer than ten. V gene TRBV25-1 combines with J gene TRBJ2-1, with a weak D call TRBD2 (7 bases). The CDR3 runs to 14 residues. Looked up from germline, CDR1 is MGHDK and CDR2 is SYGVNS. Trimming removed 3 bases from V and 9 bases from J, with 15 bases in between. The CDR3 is CASSEWGGRSEQFF. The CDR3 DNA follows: TGTGCCAGCAGTGAGTGGGGGGGCAGAAGTGAGCAGTTCTTC.

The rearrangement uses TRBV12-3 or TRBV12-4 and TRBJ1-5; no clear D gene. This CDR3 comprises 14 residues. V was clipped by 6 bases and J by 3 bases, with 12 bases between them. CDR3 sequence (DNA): TGTGCCAGCAGCCGCGTTCGGGCCAATCAGCCCCAGCATTTT. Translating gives CASSRVRANQPQHF.

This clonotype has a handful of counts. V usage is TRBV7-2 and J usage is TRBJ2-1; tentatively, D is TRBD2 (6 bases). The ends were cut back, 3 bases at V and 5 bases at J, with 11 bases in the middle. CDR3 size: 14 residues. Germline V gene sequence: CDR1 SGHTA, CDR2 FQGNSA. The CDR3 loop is CASSFGGFHNEQFF. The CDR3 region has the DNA TGTGCCAGCAGCTTTGGGGGGTTCCACAATGAGCAGTTCTTC. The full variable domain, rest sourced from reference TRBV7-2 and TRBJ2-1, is GAGVSQSPSNKVTEKGKDVELRCDPISGHTALYWYRQSLGQGLEFLIYFQGNSAPDKSGLPSDRFSAERTGGSVSTLTIQRTQQEDSAVYLCASSFGGFHNEQFFGPGTRLTVL.

The CDR3 spells CASSLDGSYGYTF. The CDR3 DNA sequence: TGTGCCAGCAGCTTGGACGGCTCCTATGGCTACACCTTC. The rearrangement links TRBV7-9 to TRBJ1-2, with D unclear. The CDR3 has 13 residues. Germline assignment: CDR1 SEHNR and CDR2 FQNEAQ (reference sequence). V lost 3 bases and J 4 bases, leaving 9 bases between the germline ends.

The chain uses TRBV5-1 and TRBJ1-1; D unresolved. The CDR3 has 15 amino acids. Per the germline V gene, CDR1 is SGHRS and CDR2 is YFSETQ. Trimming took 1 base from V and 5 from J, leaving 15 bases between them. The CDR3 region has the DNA TGCGCCAGCAGCTTGTATGAGCGTAGGTGGACTGAAGCTTTCTTT. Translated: CASSLYERRWTEAFF.

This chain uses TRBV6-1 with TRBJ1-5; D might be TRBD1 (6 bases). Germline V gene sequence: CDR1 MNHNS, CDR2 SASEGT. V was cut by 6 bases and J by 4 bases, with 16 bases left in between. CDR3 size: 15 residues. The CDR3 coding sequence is TGTGCCAGCAGGCAAGTCGACAGGCTTAATCAGCCCCAGCATTTT. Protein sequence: CASRQVDRLNQPQHF.

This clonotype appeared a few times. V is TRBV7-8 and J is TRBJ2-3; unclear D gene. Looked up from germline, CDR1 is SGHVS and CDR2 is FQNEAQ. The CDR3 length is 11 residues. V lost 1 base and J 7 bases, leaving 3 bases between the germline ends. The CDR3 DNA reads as TGTGCCAGCAGCTTAGTTAATACGCAGTATTTT. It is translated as CASSLVNTQYF.

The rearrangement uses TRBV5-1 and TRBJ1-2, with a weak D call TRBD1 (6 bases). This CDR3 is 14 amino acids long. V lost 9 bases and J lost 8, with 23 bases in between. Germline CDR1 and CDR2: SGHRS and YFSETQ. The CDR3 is CATGAGGQEEGYTF. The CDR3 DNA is TGCGCCACCGGCGCTGGGGGACAAGAGGAAGGCTACACCTTC.

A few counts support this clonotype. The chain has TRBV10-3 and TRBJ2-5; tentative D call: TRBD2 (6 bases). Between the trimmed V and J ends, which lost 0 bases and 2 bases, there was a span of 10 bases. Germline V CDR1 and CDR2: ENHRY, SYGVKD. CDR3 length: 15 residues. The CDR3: CAISESRGFQETQYF. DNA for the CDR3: TGTGCCATCAGTGAGTCACGGGGGTTTCAAGAGACCCAGTACTTC.

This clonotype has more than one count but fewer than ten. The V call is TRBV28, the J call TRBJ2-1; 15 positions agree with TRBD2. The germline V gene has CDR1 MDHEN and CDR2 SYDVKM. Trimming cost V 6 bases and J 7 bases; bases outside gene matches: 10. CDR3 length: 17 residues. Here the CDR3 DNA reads TGTGCCAGCAGCCCCCCGGGACTAGCGGGGGGTTGGAATGAGCAGTTCTTC. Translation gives CASSPPGLAGGWNEQFF.

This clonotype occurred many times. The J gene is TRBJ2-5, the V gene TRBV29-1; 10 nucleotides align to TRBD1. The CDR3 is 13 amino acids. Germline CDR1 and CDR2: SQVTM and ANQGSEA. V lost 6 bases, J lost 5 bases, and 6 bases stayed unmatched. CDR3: CSVADRGMETQYF. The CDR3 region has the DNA TGCAGCGTGGCGGACAGGGGGATGGAGACCCAGTACTTC.

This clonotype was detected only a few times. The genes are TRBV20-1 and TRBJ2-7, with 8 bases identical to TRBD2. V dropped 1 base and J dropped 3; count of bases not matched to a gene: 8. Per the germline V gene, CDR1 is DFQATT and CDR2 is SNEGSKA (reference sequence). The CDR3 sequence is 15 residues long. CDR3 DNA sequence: TGCAGTGCTAGAGCCGATAGCGGGAATGGCTACGAGCAGTACTTC. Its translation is CSARADSGNGYEQYF.

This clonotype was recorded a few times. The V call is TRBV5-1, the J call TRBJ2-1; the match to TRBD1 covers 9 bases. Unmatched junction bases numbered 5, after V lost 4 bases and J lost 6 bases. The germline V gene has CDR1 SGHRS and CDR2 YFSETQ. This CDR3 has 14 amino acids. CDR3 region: CASSAGTGPNEQFF. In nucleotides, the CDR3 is TGCGCCAGCAGCGCCGGGACAGGGCCCAATGAGCAGTTCTTC.

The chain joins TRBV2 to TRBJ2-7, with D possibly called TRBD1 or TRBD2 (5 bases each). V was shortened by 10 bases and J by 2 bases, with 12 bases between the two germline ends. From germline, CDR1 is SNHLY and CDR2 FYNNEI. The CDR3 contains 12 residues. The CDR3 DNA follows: TGTGCCACCAGACCGGGGCCCTACGAGCAGTACTTC. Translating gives CATRPGPYEQYF.

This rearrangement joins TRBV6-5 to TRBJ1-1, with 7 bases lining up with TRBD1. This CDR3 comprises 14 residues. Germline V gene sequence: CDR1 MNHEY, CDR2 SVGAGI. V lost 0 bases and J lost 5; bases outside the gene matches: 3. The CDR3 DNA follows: TGTGCCAGCAGTTACTCCTCGGACAGGACTGAAGCTTTCTTT. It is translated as CASSYSSDRTEAFF.

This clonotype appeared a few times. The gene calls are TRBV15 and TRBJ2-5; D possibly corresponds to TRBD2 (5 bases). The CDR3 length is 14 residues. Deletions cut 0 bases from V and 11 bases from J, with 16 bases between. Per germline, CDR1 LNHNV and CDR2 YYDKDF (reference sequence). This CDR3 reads CATSRDRGIGEQYF. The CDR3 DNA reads TGTGCCACCAGCAGAGACCGGGGAATTGGTGAGCAGTACTTC.

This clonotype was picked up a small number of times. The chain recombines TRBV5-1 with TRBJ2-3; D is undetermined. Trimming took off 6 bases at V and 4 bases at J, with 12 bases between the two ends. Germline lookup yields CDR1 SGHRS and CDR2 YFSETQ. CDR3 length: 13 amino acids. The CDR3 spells CASNPLSADTQYF. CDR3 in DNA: TGCGCCAGCAACCCCCTTTCGGCAGATACGCAGTATTTT.

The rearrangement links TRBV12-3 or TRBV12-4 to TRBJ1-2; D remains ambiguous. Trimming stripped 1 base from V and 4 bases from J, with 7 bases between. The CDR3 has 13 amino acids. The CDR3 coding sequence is TGTGCCAGCAGTTTAGAGACCGGCTATGGCTACACCTTC. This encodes CASSLETGYGYTF.

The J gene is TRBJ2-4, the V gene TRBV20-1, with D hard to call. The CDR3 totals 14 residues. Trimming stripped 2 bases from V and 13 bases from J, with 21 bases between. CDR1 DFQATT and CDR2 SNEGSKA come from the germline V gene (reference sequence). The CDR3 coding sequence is TGCAGTGCTAGAACGGTGGCAGAAGTAAAGGTGCAGTACTTC. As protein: CSARTVAEVKVQYF.

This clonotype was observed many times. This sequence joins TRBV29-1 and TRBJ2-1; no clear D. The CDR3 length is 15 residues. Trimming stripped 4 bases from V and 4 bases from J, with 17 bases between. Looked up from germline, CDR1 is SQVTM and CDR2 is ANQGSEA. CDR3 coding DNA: TGCAGCGTTGTGGTCCGGGCTGTTGGTTACAATGAGCAGTTCTTC. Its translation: CSVVVRAVGYNEQFF.

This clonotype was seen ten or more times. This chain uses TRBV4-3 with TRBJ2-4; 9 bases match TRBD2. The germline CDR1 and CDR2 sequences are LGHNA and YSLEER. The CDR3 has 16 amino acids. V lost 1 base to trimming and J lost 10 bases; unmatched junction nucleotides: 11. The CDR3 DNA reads TGCGCCAGCAGCCAAGTTATAGCGGGGGACCAGGGGATTCAGTACTTC. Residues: CASSQVIAGDQGIQYF.

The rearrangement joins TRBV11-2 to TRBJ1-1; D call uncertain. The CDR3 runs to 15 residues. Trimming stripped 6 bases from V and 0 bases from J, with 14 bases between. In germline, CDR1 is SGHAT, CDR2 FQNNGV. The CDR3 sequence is CASRPGRTLNTEAFF. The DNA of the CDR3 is TGTGCCAGCAGACCAGGACGGACCCTGAACACTGAAGCTTTCTTT.

Here the CDR3 DNA reads TGTGCCAGCAGCTCTACAGGGGATGAAAAACTGTTTTTT. Its translation: CASSSTGDEKLFF. The J gene is TRBJ1-4, the V gene TRBV5-5, with 7 bases aligning to TRBD1. V gave up 3 bases and J gave up 6 bases; unmatched junction bases: 2. This CDR3 is built from 13 residues. Germline CDR1 is SGHKS and CDR2 is YYEKEE (reference sequence).

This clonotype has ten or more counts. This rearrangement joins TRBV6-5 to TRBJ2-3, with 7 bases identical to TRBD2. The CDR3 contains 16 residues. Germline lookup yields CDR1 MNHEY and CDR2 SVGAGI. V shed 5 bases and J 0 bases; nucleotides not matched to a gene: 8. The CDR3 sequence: CASSQLALISTDTQYF. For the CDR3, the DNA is TGTGCCAGCAGTCAACTAGCGCTTATAAGCACAGATACGCAGTATTTT.

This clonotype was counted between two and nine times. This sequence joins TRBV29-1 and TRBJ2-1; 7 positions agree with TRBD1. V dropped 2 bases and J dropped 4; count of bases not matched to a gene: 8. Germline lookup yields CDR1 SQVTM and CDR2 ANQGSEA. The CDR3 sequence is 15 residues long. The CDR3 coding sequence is TGCAGCGTTGAACTTAGACAGGGAACATACAATGAGCAGTTCTTC. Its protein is CSVELRQGTYNEQFF.

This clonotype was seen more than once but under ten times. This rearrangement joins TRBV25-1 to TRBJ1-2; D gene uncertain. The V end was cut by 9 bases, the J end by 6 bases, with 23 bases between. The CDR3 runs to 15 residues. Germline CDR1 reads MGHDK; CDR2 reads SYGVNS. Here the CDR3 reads CARKCRQIGRNGYTF. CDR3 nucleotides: TGTGCCAGGAAATGTCGGCAGATCGGGAGGAATGGCTACACCTTC.

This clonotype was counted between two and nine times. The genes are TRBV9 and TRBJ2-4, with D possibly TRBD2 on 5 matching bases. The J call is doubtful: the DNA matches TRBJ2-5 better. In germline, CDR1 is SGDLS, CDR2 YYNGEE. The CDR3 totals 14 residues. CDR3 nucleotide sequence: TGTGCCAGCAGCGTAGACGGGGTGGTAAAGACCCAGTACTTC. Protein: CASSVDGVVKTQYF.

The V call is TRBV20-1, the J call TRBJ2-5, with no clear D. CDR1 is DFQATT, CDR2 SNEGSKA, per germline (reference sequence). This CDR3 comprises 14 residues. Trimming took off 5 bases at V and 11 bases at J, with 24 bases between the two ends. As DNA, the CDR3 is TGCAGTGCTTTTTCCCCGCGGAACCACAATGAGCAGTACTTC. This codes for CSAFSPRNHNEQYF.